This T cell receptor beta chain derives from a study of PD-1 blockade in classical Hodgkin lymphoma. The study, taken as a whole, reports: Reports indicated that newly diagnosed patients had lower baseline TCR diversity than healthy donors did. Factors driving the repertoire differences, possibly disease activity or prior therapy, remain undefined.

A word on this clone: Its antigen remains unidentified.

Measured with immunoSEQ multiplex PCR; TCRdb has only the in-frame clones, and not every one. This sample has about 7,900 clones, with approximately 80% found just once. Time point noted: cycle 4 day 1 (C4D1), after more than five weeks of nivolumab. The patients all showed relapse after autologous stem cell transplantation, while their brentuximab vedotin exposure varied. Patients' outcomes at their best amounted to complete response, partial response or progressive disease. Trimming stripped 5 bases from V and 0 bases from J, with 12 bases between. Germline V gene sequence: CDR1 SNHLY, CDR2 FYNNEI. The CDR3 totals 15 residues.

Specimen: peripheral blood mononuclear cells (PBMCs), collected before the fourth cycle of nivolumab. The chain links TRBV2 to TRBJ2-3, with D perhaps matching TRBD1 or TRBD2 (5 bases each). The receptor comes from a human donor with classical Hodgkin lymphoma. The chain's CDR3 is CASSTERDSTDTQYF. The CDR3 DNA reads TGTGCCAGCAGTACTGAAAGGGACAGCACAGATACGCAGTATTTT.